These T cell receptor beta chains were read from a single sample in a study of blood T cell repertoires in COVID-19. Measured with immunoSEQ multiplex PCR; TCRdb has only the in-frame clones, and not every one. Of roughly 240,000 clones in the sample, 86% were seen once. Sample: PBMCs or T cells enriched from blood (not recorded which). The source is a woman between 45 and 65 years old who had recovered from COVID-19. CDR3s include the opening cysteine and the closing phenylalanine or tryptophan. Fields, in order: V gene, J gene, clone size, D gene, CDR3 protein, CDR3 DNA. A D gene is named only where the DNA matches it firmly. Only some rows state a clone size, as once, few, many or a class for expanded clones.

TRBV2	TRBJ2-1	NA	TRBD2	CASRSSGVYEQFF	TGTGCCAGCAGATCTAGCGGGGTCTATGAGCAGTTCTTC
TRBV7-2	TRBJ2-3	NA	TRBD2	CASSHSGGGNTQYF	TGTGCCAGCAGCCATAGCGGGGGGGGGAATACGCAGTATTTT
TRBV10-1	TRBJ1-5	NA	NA	CASSETMDQPQHF	TGCGCCAGCAGTGAGACAATGGATCAGCCCCAGCATTTT
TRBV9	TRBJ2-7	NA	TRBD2	CASSATGTSGYEQYF	TGTGCCAGCAGCGCAACCGGGACTAGCGGGTACGAGCAGTACTTC
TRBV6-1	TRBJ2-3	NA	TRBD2	CASSERPGLLSSSGRADTQYF	TGTGCCAGCAGTGAACGACCGGGCCTACTGTCCTCTAGCGGGAGAGCAGATACGCAGTATTTT
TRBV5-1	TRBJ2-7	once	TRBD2	CASSSGGSWSYEQYF	TGCGCCAGCAGCTCGGGCGGGAGTTGGTCCTACGAGCAGTACTTC
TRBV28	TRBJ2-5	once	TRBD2	CASCGAGGQETQYF	TGTGCCAGCTGTGGGGCGGGAGGGCAAGAGACCCAGTACTTC
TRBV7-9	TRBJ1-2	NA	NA	CASSVRAF	TGTGCCAGCAGCGTGAGGGCCTTC
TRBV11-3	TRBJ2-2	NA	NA	CASSLDFNTGELFF	TGTGCCAGCAGCTTAGACTTCAACACCGGGGAGCTGTTTTTT
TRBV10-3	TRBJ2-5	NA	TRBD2	CAISGISGGVQETQYF	TGTGCCATCAGTGGAATTAGCGGGGGGGTACAAGAGACCCAGTACTTC
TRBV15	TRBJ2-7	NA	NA	CATSRDSYEQYF	TGTGCCACCAGCAGAGATAGTTACGAGCAGTACTTC
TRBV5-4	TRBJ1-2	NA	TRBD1	CASSTYTGGASGYTF	TGTGCCAGCAGCACGTATACAGGGGGCGCGAGTGGCTACACCTTC
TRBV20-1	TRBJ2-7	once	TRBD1	CSAGGDRLRYEQYF	TGCAGTGCTGGTGGGGACAGGTTACGATACGAGCAGTACTTC
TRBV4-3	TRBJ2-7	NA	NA	CASSQDPLGPGAAGRYEQYF	TGCGCCAGCAGCCAAGATCCCCTCGGACCCGGCGCGGCGGGGCGTTACGAGCAGTACTTC
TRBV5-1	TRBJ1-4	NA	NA	CASSLGQGEKLFF	TGCGCCAGCAGCTTGGGGCAGGGTGAAAAACTGTTTTTT
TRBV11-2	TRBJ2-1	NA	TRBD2	CASVGLAGVHEQFF	TGTGCCAGCGTAGGACTAGCGGGAGTACATGAGCAGTTCTTC
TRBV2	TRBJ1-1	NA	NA	CASSELPSAIMNTEAFF	TGTGCCAGCAGTGAACTACCAAGCGCGATCATGAACACTGAAGCTTTCTTT
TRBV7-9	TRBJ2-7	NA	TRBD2	CASSPTSGATYEQYF	TGTGCCAGCAGCCCGACTAGCGGGGCCACCTACGAGCAGTACTTC
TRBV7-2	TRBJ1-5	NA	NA	CASSSSLRRGQPQHF	TGTGCCAGCAGCTCATCCCTTAGGCGGGGTCAGCCCCAGCATTTT
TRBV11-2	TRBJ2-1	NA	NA	CASIWAQGGGYNEQFF	TGTGCCAGCATCTGGGCTCAGGGAGGAGGATACAATGAGCAGTTCTTC